This T cell receptor (beta chain) was sequenced in a study of radiation and T cells in renal cell carcinoma. Study-wide results and caveats: In blood, top tumor clones expanded by 2 weeks, shrinking by 4.

To note about this clone: As yet, its antigen is unknown.

The method was immunoSEQ multiplex PCR; TCRdb's version includes in-frame clones alone and lacks a portion of them. The data show about 150,000 clones, roughly 86% seen once. Germline CDR1 and CDR2: SGHRS and YFSETQ. Trimming removed 4 bases at V and 4 bases at J, with 18 bases between. There are 16 residues in the CDR3. Time point indicated: blood 2 weeks post-SBRT. Treatment defined: 15 Gy SBRT to primary tumor, nephrectomy 4 weeks later. After SBRT, blood was collected at 2 and 4 weeks, plus baseline. This clonotype was obtained from a woman in her 50s with renal cell carcinoma. The V gene is TRBV5-1, the J gene TRBJ2-1; a weak D match, TRBD1 (7 bases). Sequencing used blood, obtained from a patient whose treatment included radiotherapy and nephrectomy. CDR3 region: CASSLMTRGPYNEQFF. As DNA, the CDR3 is TGCGCCAGCAGCCTCATGACTAGGGGGCCTTACAATGAGCAGTTCTTC.